This entry lists 17 T cell receptor beta chains sequenced from one sample in a study of cytomegalovirus exposure and HLA in healthy donors. The PCR used 60 Vbeta and 13 Jbeta primers. The repertoire was sequenced with immunoSEQ multiplex PCR; TCRdb's copy has only in-frame clones and lacks some. The profile shows about 140,000 clones, 60% to 80% of them singletons. The sequenced sample consisted of PBMCs. All receptors derive from a woman aged 25 to 39 in good health and CMV-seronegative.

This rearrangement joins TRBV5-1 to TRBJ1-2, with D perhaps matching TRBD1 (5 bases). Germline values: CDR1 SGHRS, CDR2 YFSETQ. There are 18 residues in the CDR3. V lost 0 bases to trimming and J lost 7 bases, with 25 bases between them. CDR3 nucleotide sequence: TGCGCCAGCAGCTTGGACCCACTCGACAGCTCCGGGAGGGGTGGCTACACCTTC. Translated: CASSLDPLDSSGRGGYTF.

V usage is TRBV6-1 and J usage is TRBJ1-3; no reliable D call. This CDR3 has 13 amino acids. V dropped 3 bases and J dropped 4 bases, with 7 bases sitting between them. Germline CDR1 and CDR2: MNHNS and SASEGT. The CDR3: CASSEGRGNTIYF. DNA for the CDR3: TGTGCCAGCAGTGAGGGCAGGGGAAACACCATATATTTT.

The chain recombines TRBV7-2 with TRBJ1-1; 9 nucleotides align to TRBD1. This CDR3 comprises 14 residues. The germline CDR1 and CDR2 sequences are SGHTA and FQGNSA. With 8 bases clipped from V and 8 bases from J, the junction kept 12 bases outside the gene matches. In DNA, the CDR3 is TGTGCCAGCCGACCCGGGAGGGACAGGGCAGAAGCTTTCTTT. This sequence encodes CASRPGRDRAEAFF.

This clone was recorded only once. The gene calls are TRBV9 and TRBJ1-2; tentative D call: TRBD1 (6 bases). Trimming left V 4 bases short and J 1 base short, with 8 bases between. There are 13 residues in the CDR3. Germline CDR1 and CDR2: SGDLS and YYNGEE. CDR3 sequence reads: CASSLQGNYGYTF. The CDR3 DNA is TGTGCCAGCAGCTTACAGGGTAACTATGGCTACACCTTC.

The V call is TRBV7-9, the J call TRBJ2-3, with D tentatively TRBD2 (7 bases). The CDR3 consists of 15 residues. The V end was cut by 5 bases, the J end by 4 bases, with 16 bases between. Per germline, CDR1 SEHNR and CDR2 FQNEAQ (reference sequence). CDR3 protein: CASSGGGPSADTQYF. The CDR3 nucleotides are TGTGCCAGCAGCGGCGGGGGCCCGTCCGCAGATACGCAGTATTTT.

For this clone: Within the sample, other DNA sequences also encode this same CDR3. This rearrangement joins TRBV6-5 to TRBJ2-1; the match to TRBD2 covers 10 bases. The V and J ends lost 5 bases and 5 bases, in that order; junction bases with no gene match: 3. Germline V gene sequence: CDR1 MNHEY, CDR2 SVGAGI. This CDR3 region has 14 residues. The CDR3 DNA sequence: TGTGCCAGCAGTCGGACTAGCGGCGACAATGAGCAGTTCTTC. Its translation is CASSRTSGDNEQFF.

The chain employs TRBV5-4 and TRBJ1-3; D is uncertain. Trimming cost V 4 bases and J 0 bases, with 8 bases left between them. Looked up from germline, CDR1 is SGHNT and CDR2 is YYREEE (reference sequence). The CDR3 is 14 residues long. The CDR3 region has the DNA TGTGCCAGCAGCCCAGCGAACTCTGGAAACACCATATATTTT. Translating it yields CASSPANSGNTIYF.

J is TRBJ1-2 and V is TRBV4-2, with 10 bases lining up with TRBD1. The germline V gene has CDR1 LGHNA and CDR2 YNFKEQ. This CDR3 spans 15 amino acids. Trimming at V came to 1 base and at J to 8 bases, leaving 7 bases not matched to a gene. CDR3 nucleotide sequence: TGTGCCAGCAGCCAAGTGAGACAGGGGGCGCAAGGCTACACCTTC. Translation: CASSQVRQGAQGYTF.

CDR3 bases: TGTGCCAGCAGTTCCGGGGGATGGGGCGAGCAGTACTTC. Protein sequence: CASSSGGWGEQYF. This rearrangement joins TRBV27 to TRBJ2-5, with D maybe TRBD2 (6 bases). The tail of the sequence fits TRBJ2-7 better, so the J call may be wrong. The CDR3 is 13 residues long. CDR1 and CDR2 (germline): MNHEY, SMNVEV (reference sequence).

This rearrangement joins TRBV6-6 to TRBJ2-3, with D uncertain. V was pared by 8 bases and J by 4 bases, with 19 bases between. The CDR3 contains 15 residues. CDR1 and CDR2 (germline): MNHNY, SVGAGI (reference sequence). CDR3: CASASEGTPADTQYF. The DNA for the CDR3 is TGTGCCAGCGCCAGCGAAGGCACTCCGGCAGATACGCAGTATTTT.

This clone was observed a single time. The chain employs TRBV28 and TRBJ2-5, with TRBD1 matching over 8 bases. V was clipped by 7 bases and J by 2 bases; unmatched bases: 6. The CDR3 runs to 14 residues. Germline values: CDR1 MDHEN, CDR2 SYDVKM. The CDR3: CASNLHRGQETQYF. The CDR3 coding sequence is TGTGCCAGCAACCTACACAGGGGGCAAGAGACCCAGTACTTC.

The V gene is TRBV2, the J gene TRBJ1-2, with TRBD1 identical over 8 bases. After removal of 5 bases from V and 4 bases from J, the junction contained 6 bases not matched to a gene. This CDR3 contains 14 residues. Per the germline V gene, CDR1 is SNHLY and CDR2 is FYNNEI. CDR3 loop: CASSPDRVGYGYTF. In DNA, the CDR3 is TGTGCCAGCAGTCCGGACAGGGTTGGCTATGGCTACACCTTC.

The chain couples TRBV4-2 to TRBJ2-3; no firm D call. The CDR3 covers 14 residues. Germline-derived CDR1 and CDR2 are LGHNA and YNFKEQ. Trimming cost V 0 bases and J 6 bases, with 10 bases left between them. Written as DNA, the CDR3 is TGTGCCAGCAGCCAAGATCCGATGGCCGATACGCAGTATTTT. Translating it yields CASSQDPMADTQYF.

The chain links TRBV5-1 to TRBJ2-5, with 9 bases lining up with TRBD2. The CDR3 has 13 residues. In germline, CDR1 is SGHRS, CDR2 YFSETQ. The V segment lost 6 bases and the J segment 2 bases; nucleotides outside the gene matches: 2. The CDR3 sequence is CASTSGGQETQYF. In DNA form, the CDR3 reads TGCGCCAGCACGAGCGGGGGGCAAGAGACCCAGTACTTC.

The chain has TRBV7-9 and TRBJ1-5; D is unclear. The V end was cut by 5 bases, the J end by 0 bases, with 14 bases between. Germline CDR1 SEHNR, CDR2 FQNEAQ (reference sequence). CDR3 length: 16 amino acids. In nucleotides, the CDR3 is TGTGCCAGCAGCCAAGAGTCGGAGAATAGCAATCAGCCCCAGCATTTT. This sequence encodes CASSQESENSNQPQHF.

The V and J genes are TRBV28 and TRBJ1-2; perhaps TRBD1 as D (5 bases). The CDR3 is 14 amino acids. V was cut by 8 bases and J by 2 bases, with 15 bases left in between. Germline loops: CDR1 MDHEN, CDR2 SYDVKM. CDR3 in DNA: TGTGCCAGCTTGAGACTTCAGGGCAACTATGGCTACACCTTC. This translates into CASLRLQGNYGYTF.

This clone was found a few times. The V call is TRBV7-3, the J call TRBJ2-3; 9 nucleotides agree with TRBD2. V lost 5 bases to trimming and J lost 7 bases; unmatched junction nucleotides: 4. Germline values: CDR1 SGHTA, CDR2 FQGTGA. The CDR3 covers 13 residues. This chain's CDR3 is CASSPGTSHTQYF. In nucleotides, the CDR3 is TGTGCCAGCAGCCCCGGGACTAGCCATACGCAGTATTTT.